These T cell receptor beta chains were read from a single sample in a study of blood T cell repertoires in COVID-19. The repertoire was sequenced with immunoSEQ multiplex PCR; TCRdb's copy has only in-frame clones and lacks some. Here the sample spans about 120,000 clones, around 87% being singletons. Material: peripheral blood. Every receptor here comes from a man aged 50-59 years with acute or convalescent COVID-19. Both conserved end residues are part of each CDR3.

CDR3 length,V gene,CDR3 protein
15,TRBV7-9,CASSFGQGGRDEQFF
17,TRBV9,CASSPRPGGANTGELFF
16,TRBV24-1,CATSDGRLSSYNEQFF
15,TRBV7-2,CASSLGAATNEKLFF
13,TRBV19,CASTSGKSYEQYF
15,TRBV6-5,CASSRGTGGNQPQHF
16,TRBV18,CASSPGTSGMGETQYF
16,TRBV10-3,CAISESRLGGGETQYF
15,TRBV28,CASSLLQGAYEKLFF
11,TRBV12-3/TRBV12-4,CASRRDYEQYF
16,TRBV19,CASSKARGQGDYGYTF
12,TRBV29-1,CSVEKRWSPLHF
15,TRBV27,CASSLGAGRNQPQHF
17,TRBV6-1,CASSDGLAASFQETQYF
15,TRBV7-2,CASSRRSGLPGELFF
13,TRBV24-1,CATSDLPGGKLFF
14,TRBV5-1,CASSLDGTGTRVFF
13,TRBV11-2,CASSRVGAYEQYF
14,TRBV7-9,CASSSFRSDYGYTF
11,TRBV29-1,CSVLRQYGYTF
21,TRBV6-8,CASPTTPGGDLMNSSGNTIYF
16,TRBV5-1,CASSLIPRATNEKLFF
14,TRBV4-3,CASSSGGGNTEAFF
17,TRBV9,CASSVATLAEPTDTQYF
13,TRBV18,CASSRAGAYEQYF
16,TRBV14,CASSQRTSGHTGELFF
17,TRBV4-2,CASSQDGLAGPPETQYF
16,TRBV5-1,CASSLERQAISTEAFF
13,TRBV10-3,CAIKQGQGETQYF
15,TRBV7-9,CASSLGGGAGEKLFF
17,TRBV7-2,CASSPMYLAGVRDTQYF
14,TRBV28,CASFPGRGNEKLFF
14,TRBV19,CASSSGTNTGELFF
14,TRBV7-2,CASSLERSSYEQYF
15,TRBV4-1,CASSPSGGPQETQYF
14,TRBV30,CAWNRRDFYNEQFF
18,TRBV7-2,CASSPYPGLAGEYNEQFF
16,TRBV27,CASSLSGGAPNTEAFF
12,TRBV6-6,CASNTIADTQYF
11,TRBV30,CAWRGNNEQFF
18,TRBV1,CTSSQEVAGGSPNGEQFF
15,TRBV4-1,CASSQEWGERQPQHF
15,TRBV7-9,CASSLGTAMNTEAFF
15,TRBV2,CASSVRGGDYYGYTF
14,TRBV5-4,CASSLGQGAGELFF
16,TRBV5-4,CASSWGQLGSANIQYF
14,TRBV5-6,CASSRDTLNSPLHF
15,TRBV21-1,CASSISQGAQEKLFF